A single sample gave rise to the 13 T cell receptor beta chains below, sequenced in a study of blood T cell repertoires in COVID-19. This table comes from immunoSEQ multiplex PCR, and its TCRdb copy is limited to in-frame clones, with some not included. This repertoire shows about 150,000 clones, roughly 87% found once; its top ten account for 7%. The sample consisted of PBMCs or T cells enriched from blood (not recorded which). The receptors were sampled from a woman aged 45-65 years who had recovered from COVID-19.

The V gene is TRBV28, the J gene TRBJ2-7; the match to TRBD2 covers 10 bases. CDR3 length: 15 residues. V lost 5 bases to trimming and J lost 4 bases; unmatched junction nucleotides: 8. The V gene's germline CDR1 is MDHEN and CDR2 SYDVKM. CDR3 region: CASSRLSGRAYEQYF. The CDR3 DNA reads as TGTGCCAGCAGTAGACTGAGCGGGAGGGCATACGAGCAGTACTTC.

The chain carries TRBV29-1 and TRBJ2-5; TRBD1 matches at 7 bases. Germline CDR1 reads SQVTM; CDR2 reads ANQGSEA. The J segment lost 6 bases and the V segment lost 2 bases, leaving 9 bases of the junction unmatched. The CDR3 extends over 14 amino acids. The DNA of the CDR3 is TGCAGCGTTGAACAACTGACAGGGCTGCAGACCCAGTACTTC. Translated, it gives CSVEQLTGLQTQYF.

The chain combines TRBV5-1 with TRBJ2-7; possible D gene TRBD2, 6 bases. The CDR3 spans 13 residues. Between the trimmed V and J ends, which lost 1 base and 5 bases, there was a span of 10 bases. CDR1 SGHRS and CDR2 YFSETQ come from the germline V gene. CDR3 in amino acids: CASSLRLVNEQYF. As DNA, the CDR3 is TGCGCCAGCAGCTTGAGACTAGTCAACGAGCAGTACTTC.

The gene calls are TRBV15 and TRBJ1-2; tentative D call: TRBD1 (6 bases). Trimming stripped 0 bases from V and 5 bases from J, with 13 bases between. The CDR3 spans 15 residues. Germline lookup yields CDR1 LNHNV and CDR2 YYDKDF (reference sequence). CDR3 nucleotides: TGTGCCACCAGCAGAGACCGACAGGTCCTATATGGCTACACCTTC. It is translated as CATSRDRQVLYGYTF.

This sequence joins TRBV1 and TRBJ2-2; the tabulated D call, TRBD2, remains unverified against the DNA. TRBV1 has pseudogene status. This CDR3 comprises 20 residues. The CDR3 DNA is TGCACCAGCAGTCCACCCCGGACTAGCGGGAGGGAGATTTGCACCGGGGAGCTGTTTTTT. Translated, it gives CTSSPPRTSGREICTGELFF.

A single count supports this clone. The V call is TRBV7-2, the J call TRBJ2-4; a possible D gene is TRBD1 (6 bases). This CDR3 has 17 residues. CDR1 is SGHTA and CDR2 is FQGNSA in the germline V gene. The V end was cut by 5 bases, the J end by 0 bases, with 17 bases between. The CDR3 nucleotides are TGTGCCAGCAGCCAGGCCGACAGGCAACTAGCCAAAAACATTCAGTACTTC. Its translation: CASSQADRQLAKNIQYF. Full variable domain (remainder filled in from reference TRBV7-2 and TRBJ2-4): GAGVSQSPSNKVTEKGKDVELRCDPISGHTALYWYRQSLGQGLEFLIYFQGNSAPDKSGLPSDRFSAERTGGSVSTLTIQRTQQEDSAVYLCASSQADRQLAKNIQYFGAGTRLSVL.

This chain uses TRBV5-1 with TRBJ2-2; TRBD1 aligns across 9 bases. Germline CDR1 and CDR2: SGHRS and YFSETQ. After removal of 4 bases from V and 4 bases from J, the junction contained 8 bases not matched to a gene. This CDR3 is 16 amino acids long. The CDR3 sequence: CASSPRDRASTGELFF. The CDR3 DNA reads TGCGCCAGCAGCCCCCGGGACAGGGCGAGCACCGGGGAGCTGTTTTTT. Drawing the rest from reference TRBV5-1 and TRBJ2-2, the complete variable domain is KAGVTQTPRYLIKTRGQQVTLSCSPISGHRSVSWYQQTPGQGLQFLFEYFSETQRNKGNFPGRFSGRQFSNSRSEMNVSTLELGDSALYLCASSPRDRASTGELFFGEGSRLTVL.

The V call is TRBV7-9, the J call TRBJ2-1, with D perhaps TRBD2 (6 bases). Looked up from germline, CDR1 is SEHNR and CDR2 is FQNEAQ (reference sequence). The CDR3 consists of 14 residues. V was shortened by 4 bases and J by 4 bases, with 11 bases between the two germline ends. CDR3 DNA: TGTGCCAGCAGCTCGCGGGACCCTTACAATGAGCAGTTCTTC. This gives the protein CASSSRDPYNEQFF.

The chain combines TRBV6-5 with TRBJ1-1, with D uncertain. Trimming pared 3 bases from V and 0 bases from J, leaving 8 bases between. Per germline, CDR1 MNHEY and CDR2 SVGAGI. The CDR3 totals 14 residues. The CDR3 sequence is CASSYQQLNTEAFF. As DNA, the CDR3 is TGTGCCAGCAGTTATCAACAATTGAACACTGAAGCTTTCTTT.

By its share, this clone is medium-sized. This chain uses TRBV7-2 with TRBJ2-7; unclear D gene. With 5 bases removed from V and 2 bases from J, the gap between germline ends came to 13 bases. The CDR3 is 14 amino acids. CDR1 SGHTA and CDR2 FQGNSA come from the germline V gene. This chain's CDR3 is CASSPALATYEQYF. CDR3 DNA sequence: TGTGCCAGCAGCCCCGCGCTCGCTACCTACGAGCAGTACTTC. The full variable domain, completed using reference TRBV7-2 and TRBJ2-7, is GAGVSQSPSNKVTEKGKDVELRCDPISGHTALYWYRQSLGQGLEFLIYFQGNSAPDKSGLPSDRFSAERTGGSVSTLTIQRTQQEDSAVYLCASSPALATYEQYFGPGTRLTVT.

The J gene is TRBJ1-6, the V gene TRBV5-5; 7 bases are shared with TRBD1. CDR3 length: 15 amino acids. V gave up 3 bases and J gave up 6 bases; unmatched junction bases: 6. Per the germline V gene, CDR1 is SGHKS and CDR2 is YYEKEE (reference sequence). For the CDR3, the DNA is TGTGCCAGCAGCTCTATAACAGGGGCTAATTCACCCCTCCACTTT. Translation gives CASSSITGANSPLHF.

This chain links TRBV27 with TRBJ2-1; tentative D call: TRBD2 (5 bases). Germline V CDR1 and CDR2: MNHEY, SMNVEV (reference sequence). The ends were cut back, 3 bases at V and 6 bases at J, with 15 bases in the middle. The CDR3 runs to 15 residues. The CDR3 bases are TGTGCCAGCAGTTTTCGCCGAGGGTTAGTCAATGAGCAGTTCTTC. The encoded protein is CASSFRRGLVNEQFF.

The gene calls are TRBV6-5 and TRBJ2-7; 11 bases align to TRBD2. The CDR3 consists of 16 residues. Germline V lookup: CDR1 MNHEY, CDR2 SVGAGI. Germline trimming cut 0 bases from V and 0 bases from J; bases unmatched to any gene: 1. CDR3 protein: CASSYSGLADSYEQYF. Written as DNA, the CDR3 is TGTGCCAGCAGTTACTCGGGACTAGCGGACTCCTACGAGCAGTACTTC.